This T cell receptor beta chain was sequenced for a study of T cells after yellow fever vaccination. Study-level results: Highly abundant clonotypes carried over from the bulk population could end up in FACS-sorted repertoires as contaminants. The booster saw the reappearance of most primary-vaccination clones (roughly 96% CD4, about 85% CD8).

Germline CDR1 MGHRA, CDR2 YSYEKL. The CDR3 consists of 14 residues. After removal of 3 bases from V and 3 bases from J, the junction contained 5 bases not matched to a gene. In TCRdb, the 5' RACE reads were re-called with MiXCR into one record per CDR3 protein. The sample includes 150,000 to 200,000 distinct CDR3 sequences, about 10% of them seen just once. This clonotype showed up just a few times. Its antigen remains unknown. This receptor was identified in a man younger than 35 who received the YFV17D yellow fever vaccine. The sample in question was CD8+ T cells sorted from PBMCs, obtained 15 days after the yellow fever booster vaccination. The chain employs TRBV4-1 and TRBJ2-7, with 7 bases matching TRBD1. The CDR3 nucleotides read TGCGCCAGCAGCCAGGGACAGCTCAGCTACGAGCAGTACTTC. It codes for CASSQGQLSYEQYF.